This is a list of T cell receptor beta chains from one sample in a study of cytomegalovirus exposure and HLA in healthy donors. Sequencing was performed with immunoSEQ multiplex PCR; in TCRdb, only in-frame clones are kept and a portion is missing. The sample lists 100,000 to 150,000 clones; around 77% were seen once. Sequencing input: PBMCs. The receptors were gathered from a woman aged 60-75 years in good health and CMV-seronegative. CDR3s include the opening cysteine and the closing phenylalanine or tryptophan. D genes are given only for firm matches. Only part of the rows carry a size: once, few, many, or a class if the clone is expanded.

cdr3_length,v_call,d_call,j_call,clone_size,cdr3_nt,cdr3_aa
16,TRBV2,-,TRBJ1-5,-,TGTGCCAGCAGTGATATCCCTTCCGAGGGCGTTCAGCCCCAGCATTTT,CASSDIPSEGVQPQHF
15,TRBV30,-,TRBJ2-5,-,TGTGCCTGGAGTGTAATGCCGCTACCCCAAGAGACCCAGTACTTC,CAWSVMPLPQETQYF
15,TRBV7-9,-,TRBJ1-6,-,TGTGCCAGCAGCCTGCTATCGGCCGCTAGATCACCCCTCCACTTT,CASSLLSAARSPLHF
18,TRBV2,-,TRBJ1-2,few,TGTGCCAGCAGTGAATGGGCAGGGGCTCCCCCGGTTGTGTATGGCTACACCTTC,CASSEWAGAPPVVYGYTF
17,TRBV30,-,TRBJ2-1,-,TGTGCCTGGAGTGTATGGGGGGGGGCGAGCTCCTACAATGAGCAGTTCTTC,CAWSVWGGASSYNEQFF
13,TRBV7-3,-,TRBJ2-5,-,TGTGCCAGCAGCTTAGCGCCTCAAGAGACCCAGTACTTC,CASSLAPQETQYF
13,TRBV5-5,TRBD1,TRBJ2-5,few,TGTGCCAGCAGCCTGGGACAGACAGAGACCCAGTACTTC,CASSLGQTETQYF
15,TRBV7-9,TRBD1,TRBJ2-7,-,TGTGCCAGCAGCTTAGCAGGGACAGGGGGCAGGGAGCAGTACTTC,CASSLAGTGGREQYF
17,TRBV7-8,-,TRBJ1-5,-,TGTGCCAGCAGCTTACTCACGGGGGTCGATAGCAATCAGCCCCAGCATTTT,CASSLLTGVDSNQPQHF
17,TRBV27,TRBD1,TRBJ1-6,-,TGTGCCAGCAGAAAGGGACAGGGGGACCCCTATAATTCACCCCTCCACTTT,CASRKGQGDPYNSPLHF
15,TRBV11-2,-,TRBJ2-5,few,TGTGCCAGCAGCTTAAACGTACAGCCCCAAGAGACCCAGTACTTC,CASSLNVQPQETQYF
14,TRBV29-1,-,TRBJ2-1,few,TGCAGCGTTGAGGCCTGGGGCAGAAACAATGAGCAGTTCTTC,CSVEAWGRNNEQFF
14,TRBV11-3,TRBD2,TRBJ2-3,once,TGTGCCAGCAGCTCACTAGCGGCAACAGATACGCAGTATTTT,CASSSLAATDTQYF
13,TRBV28,TRBD1,TRBJ1-2,-,TGTGCCAGCAGACAGGGGCTGGGAGATGGCTACACCTTC,CASRQGLGDGYTF
14,TRBV27,TRBD1,TRBJ1-5,-,TGTGCCAGCAGACGCGACAGGGCCCAAGGGCCCCAGCATTTT,CASRRDRAQGPQHF
13,TRBV29-1,-,TRBJ1-1,-,TGCAGCGTCTCTCAGGGGATTAACACTGAAGCTTTCTTT,CSVSQGINTEAFF
16,TRBV6-5,TRBD1,TRBJ2-7,-,TGTGCCAGCAGTTACAAAGGACAGGCGAAAAACTACGAGCAGTACTTC,CASSYKGQAKNYEQYF
21,TRBV27,TRBD1,TRBJ2-6,-,TGTGCCAGCAGTTTATCGGGTAGGCGGGACAGGGGACTCTCTGGGGCCAACGTCCTGACTTTC,CASSLSGRRDRGLSGANVLTF
15,TRBV9,-,TRBJ2-3,-,TGTGCCAGCAGCCTAACACAGACCCAGGCCGATACGCAGTATTTT,CASSLTQTQADTQYF
17,TRBV4-2,-,TRBJ2-3,-,TGTGCCAGCAGCCAAGAAGGGCTAGCTGTTTACCCAGATACGCAGTATTTT,CASSQEGLAVYPDTQYF
16,TRBV6-6,-,TRBJ1-1,-,TGTGCCAGCAGTTACTATTTCGGGACACAGAACACTGAAGCTTTCTTT,CASSYYFGTQNTEAFF
15,TRBV5-4,-,TRBJ1-1,few,TGTGCCAGCAGCTTGGCCTGGAACAGGGCAACTGAAGCTTTCTTT,CASSLAWNRATEAFF
13,TRBV30,-,TRBJ1-1,-,TGTGCCTGGAGTGTAATAGGCAGCCGGAGGGCTTTCTTT,CAWSVIGSRRAFF
16,TRBV5-4,-,TRBJ1-1,-,TGTGCCAGCAGCTTGGCCCCAGGGTATGCGAACACTGAAGCTTTCTTT,CASSLAPGYANTEAFF
15,TRBV6-6,-,TRBJ2-1,few,TGTGCCAGCAGAGATGAAGGAGTGTTTTACAATGAGCAGTTCTTC,CASRDEGVFYNEQFF
14,TRBV6-1,-,TRBJ2-7,-,TGTGCCAGCAGTTCGGGGTCGGGGTCATACGAGCAGTACTTC,CASSSGSGSYEQYF
15,TRBV11-2,-,TRBJ2-3,-,TGTGCCAGCAGCTTCTCGGACAGTTTCACAGATACGCAGTATTTT,CASSFSDSFTDTQYF
15,TRBV5-1,TRBD1,TRBJ2-1,-,TGCGCCAGCAGCTCGGATACAGGGGGCCACAATGAGCAGTTCTTC,CASSSDTGGHNEQFF
12,TRBV2,TRBD1,TRBJ2-7,-,TGTGCCAGCACCGGGACAGGGTCCGAGCAGTACTTC,CASTGTGSEQYF
16,TRBV7-3,TRBD1,TRBJ1-1,-,TGTGCCAACAGCCCTGGACAGGGGGGAGGGGGCACTGAAGCTTTCTTT,CANSPGQGGGGTEAFF
16,TRBV5-6,TRBD2,TRBJ2-3,-,TGTGCCAGCAGCTCTACTAGCGGCTCTAGCACAGATACGCAGTATTTT,CASSSTSGSSTDTQYF
14,TRBV7-3,-,TRBJ1-2,few,TGTGCCAGCAGCCCCGGGGGGCCAAACTATGGCTACACCTTC,CASSPGGPNYGYTF
15,TRBV28,-,TRBJ2-4,-,TGTGCCAGCAGTTTATTTTCAGGGGTATCGAACATTCAGTACTTC,CASSLFSGVSNIQYF
13,TRBV29-1,-,TRBJ1-2,few,TGCAGCGTTGTTGGGACACCGCCTCATGGCTACACCTTC,CSVVGTPPHGYTF
17,TRBV4-1,TRBD2,TRBJ2-7,-,TGCGCCAGCAGCCTAGGTCCCCCCGCGGGGGGTCCCTACGAGCAGTACTTC,CASSLGPPAGGPYEQYF
12,TRBV19,-,TRBJ1-5,few,TGTGCCAGTAATTTCGGAGATCAGCCCCAGCATTTT,CASNFGDQPQHF
16,TRBV2,-,TRBJ2-5,-,TGTGCCAGCAGTGAAAGGAGGGGGCATAGGCAAGAGACCCAGTACTTC,CASSERRGHRQETQYF
16,TRBV5-3,-,TRBJ1-2,-,TGTGCCAGAAGCTTACAGGACCGGGACATGGGAGAAAGCTACACCTTC,CARSLQDRDMGESYTF
14,TRBV6-4,-,TRBJ2-2,-,TGTGCCAGCATGGTACAGGAGAACACCGGGGAGCTGTTTTTT,CASMVQENTGELFF
19,TRBV27,TRBD2,TRBJ2-7,once,TGTGCCAGCAGTCCGGTGGGGGGGCGCAAACTAGCGGGAGGCTACGAGCAGTACTTC,CASSPVGGRKLAGGYEQYF
15,TRBV28,-,TRBJ1-4,-,TGTGCCAGCAGTTCCCTGGGGAGGTTGCTCGAAAAACTGTTTTTT,CASSSLGRLLEKLFF
13,TRBV28,TRBD1,TRBJ1-2,-,TGTGCCAGCAGCGTGGACAGGGACTATGGCTACACCTTC,CASSVDRDYGYTF
17,TRBV10-1,TRBD1,TRBJ1-4,few,TGCGCCAGCAGTGAGTCACCCGGACAGGGGACTAATGAAAAACTGTTTTTT,CASSESPGQGTNEKLFF
15,TRBV15,TRBD1,TRBJ1-4,-,TGTGCCACCAGTTCGGACAGGGGAATAATTGAAAAACTGTTTTTT,CATSSDRGIIEKLFF
17,TRBV27,TRBD1,TRBJ2-6,-,TGTGCCAGCAGCATGGTGGACAGGTGGTCTGGGGCCAACGTCCTGACTTTC,CASSMVDRWSGANVLTF
12,TRBV28,TRBD1,TRBJ1-1,-,TGTGCCAGCAGTCTCCTTCAGGGGGCAGCTTTCTTT,CASSLLQGAAFF
18,TRBV9,TRBD1,TRBJ1-4,once,TGTGCCAGCAGCGTCGGACAGGGGGCGAGCCCAACTAATGAAAAACTGTTTTTT,CASSVGQGASPTNEKLFF